One and the same sample provided the 7 T cell receptor beta chains below, sequenced in a study of beta chain features in type 1 diabetes (dated by TCRdb to 2016 to 2019). Library preparation was by the immunoSEQ multiplex PCR assay. The entire isolated RNA was reverse transcribed using the High Capacity cDNA Reverse Transcription Kit, and thus expressed TCRB transcripts were sequenced. Not all clones reach the TCRdb copy of this immuneACCESS table, which keeps in-frame sequences only. Checked studies attribute under half of the gap to unresolved V genes and leave the rest unexplained. For this sample the table gives about 320,000 clones, of which approximately 14% were detected only once. The top ten constitute more than 6.5% of the sample. Input material: central memory CD4+ T cells from blood. The source of these receptors is a man aged 25-45 years in good health.

This clone was seen only once. The chain combines TRBV7-8 with TRBJ1-2; no clear D gene. The CDR3 spans 14 residues. V dropped 1 base and J dropped 4 bases, with 10 bases sitting between them. Germline lookup yields CDR1 SGHVS and CDR2 FQNEAQ. CDR3 residues: CASSLERAGYGYTF. Written as DNA, the CDR3 is TGTGCCAGCAGCTTAGAACGAGCGGGCTATGGCTACACCTTC. The full variable domain, in which reference TRBV7-8 and TRBJ1-2 provide the parts outside the CDR3, is GAGVSQSPRYKVAKRGQDVALRCDPISGHVSLFWYQQALGQGPEFLTYFQNEAQLDKSGLPSDRFFAERPEGSVSTLKIQRTQQEDSAVYLCASSLERAGYGYTFGSGTRLTVV.

This clone was observed a handful of times. The J gene is TRBJ2-7, the V gene TRBV2; 8 nucleotides align to TRBD2. This CDR3 comprises 13 residues. Germline V gene sequence: CDR1 SNHLY, CDR2 FYNNEI. Unmatched junction bases numbered 6, after V lost 4 bases and J lost 7 bases. The CDR3 sequence is CASSGSGASEQYF. CDR3 DNA sequence: TGTGCCAGCAGTGGTAGCGGGGCGTCTGAGCAGTACTTC.

In its sample, this clone was seen a few times. The chain joins TRBV6-5 to TRBJ1-4; D not resolved. This CDR3 has 12 amino acids. CDR1 is MNHEY and CDR2 is SVGAGI in the germline V gene. The V end was cut by 3 bases, the J end by 7 bases, with 6 bases between. The CDR3 region has the DNA TGTGCCAGCAGTTATTTAGGTGAAAAACTGTTTTTT. Its translation: CASSYLGEKLFF.

This clone turned up a few times. This chain connects TRBV28 to TRBJ1-2; the D gene is possibly TRBD1 (5 bases). This CDR3 has 13 residues. CDR1 and CDR2 (germline): MDHEN, SYDVKM. Trimming removed 2 bases at V and 2 bases at J, with 6 bases between. CDR3 region: CASSLGGNYGYTF. DNA of the CDR3: TGTGCCAGCAGTTTAGGGGGAAACTATGGCTACACCTTC.

V gene TRBV7-3 combines with J gene TRBJ2-1, with TRBD2 as a possible D gene (6 bases). The CDR3 covers 13 residues. V was shortened by 5 bases and J by 7 bases, with 12 bases between the two germline ends. In germline, CDR1 is SGHTA, CDR2 FQGTGA. The CDR3 sequence is CASSGGTGNEQFF. In nucleotides, the CDR3 is TGTGCCAGCAGCGGAGGGACTGGAAATGAGCAGTTCTTC.

The chain recombines TRBV9 with TRBJ2-3; 10 positions match TRBD2. J gave up 2 bases and V 0 bases, and 3 bases lay outside the gene matches. This CDR3 has 16 amino acids. The germline V gene encodes CDR1 SGDLS and CDR2 YYNGEE. The CDR3 coding sequence is TGTGCCAGCAGCGTAGGGACTAGCGGCCTCACAGATACGCAGTATTTT. This gives the protein CASSVGTSGLTDTQYF.

This clone was seen more than once but under ten times. Other DNA sequences of this sample code for an identical CDR3. The chain is built from TRBV27 and TRBJ1-2, with D uncertain. The CDR3 spans 14 residues. Trimming pared 2 bases from V and 4 bases from J, leaving 11 bases between. Germline V gene lookup returns CDR1 MNHEY and CDR2 SMNVEV (reference sequence). In nucleotides, the CDR3 is TGTGCCAGCAGTTTAGAGGGAAGAGGCTATGGCTACACCTTC. Residues: CASSLEGRGYGYTF.